These 23 T cell receptor beta chains were all obtained from the same sample, sequenced in a study of early T cells in non-severe SARS-CoV-2 infection. TCRdb re-derived calls from the 5' RACE reads in MiXCR, one entry per CDR3 protein. Here the sample spans about 60,000 distinct CDR3 sequences, roughly 12% being singletons. What was sequenced was whole blood. The receptors derive from an adult who was a healthcare worker with PCR-confirmed SARS-CoV-2 infection or an uninfected control (not recorded which).

This clonotype was seen only a few times. The chain carries TRBV3-1 and TRBJ2-1; 14 bases match TRBD2. After removal of 3 bases from V and 7 bases from J, the junction contained 5 bases not matched to a gene. The CDR3 extends over 16 amino acids. Per the germline V gene, CDR1 is LGHDT and CDR2 is YNNKEL (reference sequence). In DNA form, the CDR3 reads TGTGCCAGCAGCCATCAAGGACTAGCGGGGGGTAATGAGCAGTTCTTC. Translating gives CASSHQGLAGGNEQFF.

This clonotype was recorded a few times. The CDR3 DNA reads as TGTGCCAGCAGCTCCCGGGGCACTACAGGGCTTGCCTATGGCTACACCTTC. Translated: CASSSRGTTGLAYGYTF. The gene calls are TRBV7-8 and TRBJ1-2; a possible D gene is TRBD1 (6 bases). The CDR3 loop spans 17 amino acids. Trimming pared 4 bases from V and 4 bases from J, leaving 22 bases between. In germline, CDR1 is SGHVS, CDR2 FQNEAQ.

The V and J genes are TRBV12-3 or TRBV12-4 and TRBJ2-2; D tentatively fits TRBD1 or TRBD2 (5 bases each). Trimming took 6 bases from V and 4 from J, leaving 15 bases between them. The CDR3 runs to 15 residues. The CDR3 DNA reads as TGTGCCAGCAGACCCACTAGGGGTGCCACCGGGGAGCTGTTTTTT. It encodes CASRPTRGATGELFF.

This clonotype was observed at least ten times. The chain uses TRBV7-3 and TRBJ2-1; D is unclear. CDR1 is SGHTA and CDR2 is FQGTGA in the germline V gene. The CDR3 is made up of 13 amino acids. V was pared by 1 base and J by 14 bases, with 15 bases between. CDR3 amino acids: CASSLNRAGSKFF. CDR3 nucleotide sequence: TGTGCCAGCAGCTTAAATCGGGCAGGTAGCAAGTTCTTC.

CDR3 in amino acids: CSVAPTGNEQFF. The CDR3 region has the DNA TGCAGCGTTGCCCCGACAGGCAATGAGCAGTTCTTC. This sequence joins TRBV29-1 and TRBJ2-1; tentative D call: TRBD1 (6 bases). The CDR3 is 12 residues long. Looked up from germline, CDR1 is SQVTM and CDR2 is ANQGSEA. V lost 4 bases, J lost 6 bases, and 10 bases lay in between.

The CDR3 reads CATSGRFPGAADTQYF. CDR3 coding DNA: TGTGCCACCAGTGGTCGGTTTCCAGGTGCCGCAGATACGCAGTATTTT. The V gene is TRBV24-1, the J gene TRBJ2-3; D gene uncertain. Germline V gives CDR1 KGHDR, CDR2 SFDVKD. The V end lost 5 bases, the J end lost 4 bases, and 18 bases lay between the germline ends. The CDR3 consists of 16 residues.

With regard to this clonotype: An end of the junction differs from the germline gene, which may be a read error. The chain couples TRBV11-2 to TRBJ2-3; a possible D gene is TRBD2 (5 bases). Germline loops: CDR1 SGHAT, CDR2 FQNNGV. CDR3 length: 16 amino acids. This chain's CDR3 is CASSAGQLGDTYTQYF. As DNA, the CDR3 is TGTGCCAGCAGCGCGGGCCAACTAGGAGACACATATACGCAGTATTTT. The whole variable domain, remainder taken from reference TRBV11-2 and TRBJ2-3, is EAGVAQSPRYKIIEKRQSVAFWCNPISGHATLYWYQQILGQGPKLLIQFQNNGVVDDSQLPKDRFSAERLKGVDSTLKIQPAKLEDSAVYLCASSAGQLGDTYTQYFGPGTRLTVL.

This clonotype was seen at least ten times. V and J are TRBV2 and TRBJ1-5; D remains ambiguous. The V end lost 7 bases, the J end lost 7 bases, and 14 bases lay between the germline ends. The CDR3 is 13 residues long. The V gene's germline CDR1 is SNHLY and CDR2 FYNNEI. CDR3 residues: CASNHGEKQPQHF. Here the CDR3 DNA reads TGTGCCAGCAACCACGGGGAAAAGCAGCCCCAGCATTTT.

This clonotype was detected a few times. V is TRBV6-5 and J is TRBJ1-6, with D possibly TRBD1 on 6 matching bases. The CDR3 contains 15 residues. V dropped 1 base and J dropped 7 bases, with 11 bases sitting between them. Germline lookup yields CDR1 MNHEY and CDR2 SVGAGI. CDR3 DNA: TGTGCCAGCAGTTACTGGGGGCAGTCGAATTCACCCCTCCACTTT. Translation: CASSYWGQSNSPLHF.

The rearrangement joins TRBV29-1 to TRBJ2-3; 10 positions match TRBD1. CDR3 length: 15 residues. Germline CDR1 is SQVTM and CDR2 is ANQGSEA. V dropped 4 bases and J dropped 4; count of bases not matched to a gene: 8. CDR3 region: CSVVGGQGEADTQYF. In nucleotides, the CDR3 is TGCAGCGTTGTTGGCGGACAGGGGGAGGCAGATACGCAGTATTTT.

The sample holds a few counts of this clonotype. The chain joins TRBV5-1 to TRBJ2-5; 7 bases line up with TRBD1. J gave up 2 bases and V 4 bases, and 11 bases lay outside the gene matches. This CDR3 contains 16 residues. From germline, CDR1 is SGHRS and CDR2 YFSETQ. CDR3 protein: CASSTGDRDKQETQYF. CDR3 coding DNA: TGCGCCAGCAGCACCGGCGACAGGGATAAACAAGAGACCCAGTACTTC. Full variable domain (outside the CDR3, taken from reference TRBV5-1 and TRBJ2-5): KAGVTQTPRYLIKTRGQQVTLSCSPISGHRSVSWYQQTPGQGLQFLFEYFSETQRNKGNFPGRFSGRQFSNSRSEMNVSTLELGDSALYLCASSTGDRDKQETQYFGPGTRLLVL.

A few counts support this clonotype. This rearrangement joins TRBV7-2 to TRBJ2-7; weak D call: TRBD2 (5 bases). V lost 5 bases and J 0 bases, leaving 11 bases between the germline ends. The CDR3 has 14 amino acids. Germline assignment: CDR1 SGHTA and CDR2 FQGNSA. In DNA, the CDR3 is TGTGCCAGCAGCCCTGGGAGAGTCTCCTACGAGCAGTACTTC. Its protein product is CASSPGRVSYEQYF. Complete variable domain (other parts from reference TRBV7-2 and TRBJ2-7): GAGVSQSPSNKVTEKGKDVELRCDPISGHTALYWYRQSLGQGLEFLIYFQGNSAPDKSGLPSDRFSAERTGGSVSTLTIQRTQQEDSAVYLCASSPGRVSYEQYFGPGTRLTVT.

This clonotype occurred many times. This chain uses TRBV5-1 with TRBJ2-7; 9 nucleotides agree with TRBD2. The CDR3 runs 16 residues. Losses at the gene ends were 4 bases for V and 2 bases for J; bases not matched to a gene: 10. The germline gives CDR1 SGHRS, CDR2 YFSETQ. CDR3 nucleotide sequence: TGCGCCAGCAGCATCGGCCGTAGCGGGGGCACCTACGAGCAGTACTTC. Amino acid sequence: CASSIGRSGGTYEQYF.

The chain carries TRBV3-1 and TRBJ2-3, with D possibly TRBD2 on 6 matching bases. The CDR3 spans 14 residues. The germline V gene encodes CDR1 LGHDT and CDR2 YNNKEL (reference sequence). V was pared by 5 bases and J by 0 bases, with 9 bases between. In DNA form, the CDR3 reads TGTGCCAGCAGCGCAGGGAGGAGCACAGATACGCAGTATTTT. Amino acids: CASSAGRSTDTQYF.

This clonotype was recorded at least ten times. The chain couples TRBV7-6 to TRBJ1-1, with D possibly being TRBD1 (5 bases). This CDR3 has 12 amino acids. Trimming shortened V by 5 bases and J by 13 bases, and 17 bases separated the two germline ends. The germline V gene has CDR1 SGHVS and CDR2 FNYEAQ. The chain's CDR3 is CASSAGTAEIFF. In DNA form, the CDR3 reads TGTGCCAGCAGCGCCGGGACGGCCGAGATTTTCTTT.

This clonotype showed up just a few times. CDR3: CASSSGQARLIHEQYF. The CDR3 bases are TGTGCCAGCAGTTCGGGACAGGCCCGGCTTATCCACGAGCAGTACTTC. The chain uses TRBV7-9 and TRBJ2-7, with 8 bases that match TRBD1. From germline, CDR1 is SEHNR and CDR2 FQNEAQ (reference sequence). The V segment lost 6 bases and the J segment 5 bases; nucleotides outside the gene matches: 15. The CDR3 runs to 16 residues.

The J gene is TRBJ1-6, the V gene TRBV21-1; TRBD1, the table's D call, was not compared with the DNA. TRBV21-1 is classified as a pseudogene. The CDR3 is made up of 16 amino acids. CDR3 nucleotide sequence: TGTGCCAGCAGCACCACCCGGGACAGGGGTATGTCACCCCTCCACTTT. Translation gives CASSTTRDRGMSPLHF.

This clonotype showed up many times. The chain joins TRBV9 to TRBJ2-3; no clear D. The length of the CDR3 is 13 residues. The V end lost 1 base, the J end lost 0 bases, and 3 bases lay between the germline ends. Per the germline V gene, CDR1 is SGDLS and CDR2 is YYNGEE. In nucleotides, the CDR3 is TGTGCCAGCAGCGTAATCAGCACAGATACGCAGTATTTT. Amino acids: CASSVISTDTQYF.

A few counts support this clonotype. The chain joins TRBV6-2 or TRBV6-3 to TRBJ2-4; 7 bases agree with TRBD2. Germline assignment: CDR1 MNHEY and CDR2 SVGEGT. The J segment lost 3 bases and the V segment lost 8 bases, leaving 7 bases of the junction unmatched. The CDR3 is made up of 14 amino acids. CDR3 bases: TGTGCCAGCGTCCGGTCGGGGGGCAAAAACATTCAGTACTTC. Its protein product is CASVRSGGKNIQYF.

The chain uses TRBV2 and TRBJ2-2, with 9 bases identical to TRBD2. Trimming cost V 1 base and J 5 bases; bases outside gene matches: 2. The CDR3 spans 15 residues. Germline V lookup: CDR1 SNHLY, CDR2 FYNNEI. CDR3 DNA: TGTGCCAGCAGTGAAGAGCTAGCGGGAACCGGGGAGCTGTTTTTT. Amino acid sequence: CASSEELAGTGELFF.

The chain links TRBV28 to TRBJ1-1, with 7 positions matching TRBD1. The trim removed 4 bases at V and 6 bases at J, leaving 2 bases unmatched. The germline gives CDR1 MDHEN, CDR2 SYDVKM. There are 12 residues in the CDR3. CDR3 nucleotide sequence: TGTGCCAGCAGTTCTACAGGGGCTGAAGCTTTCTTT. Protein: CASSSTGAEAFF.

The gene calls are TRBV5-5 and TRBJ2-2; D not resolved. V was shortened by 4 bases and J by 3 bases, with 4 bases between the two germline ends. The germline CDR1 and CDR2 sequences are SGHKS and YYEKEE (reference sequence). CDR3 length: 12 amino acids. The CDR3, as DNA: TGTGCCAGCAGCCGGGACACCGGGGAGCTGTTTTTT. Its protein is CASSRDTGELFF.

The chain carries TRBV5-5 and TRBJ2-3; D ambiguous. The CDR3 covers 13 residues. CDR1 SGHKS and CDR2 YYEKEE come from the germline V gene (reference sequence). The V end was cut by 6 bases, the J end by 0 bases, with 8 bases between. CDR3 residues: CASNSLSTDTQYF. The DNA for the CDR3 is TGTGCCAGCAACAGTCTTAGCACAGATACGCAGTATTTT.